Shown below are 9 T cell receptor beta chains from a single sample sequenced in a study of blood T cell repertoires in COVID-19. TCRdb keeps only in-frame clones here, not all; method: immunoSEQ multiplex PCR. The sample lists about 80,000 clones; roughly 78% were seen once. The specimen was peripheral blood. The origin of the receptors is a man in his sixties with COVID-19, enrolled during active disease.

This chain links TRBV7-2 with TRBJ1-1; D possibly corresponds to TRBD1 (5 bases). The germline V gene has CDR1 SGHTA and CDR2 FQGNSA. The length of the CDR3 is 17 residues. Trimming cost V 5 bases and J 0 bases, with 19 bases left between them. The CDR3 bases are TGTGCCAGCAGCCGCGGGGGAGTGGGGTCCATGAACACTGAAGCTTTCTTT. As protein: CASSRGGVGSMNTEAFF.

The J gene is TRBJ1-6, the V gene TRBV2; TRBD1 is a possible D gene (6 bases). CDR3 length equals 15 residues. Trimming took off 3 bases at V and 6 bases at J, with 12 bases between the two ends. Germline CDR1 is SNHLY and CDR2 is FYNNEI. CDR3 DNA sequence: TGTGCCAGCAGTGATCTAGGGGGAATTAATTCACCCCTCCACTTT. As protein: CASSDLGGINSPLHF. The whole variable domain, remainder taken from reference TRBV2 and TRBJ1-6, is EPEVTQTPSHQVTQMGQEVILRCVPISNHLYFYWYRQILGQKVEFLVSFYNNEISEKSEIFDDQFSVERPDGSNFTLKIRSTKLEDSAMYFCASSDLGGINSPLHFGNGTRLTVT.

The CDR3 is CASNNQGLAGGEQYF. CDR3 nucleotides: TGTGCCAGCAACAACCAGGGACTAGCGGGAGGCGAGCAGTACTTC. The rearrangement joins TRBV11-2 to TRBJ2-7; 15 bases are a match to TRBD2. This CDR3 has 15 residues. V shed 7 bases and J 6 bases; nucleotides not matched to a gene: 7. Looked up from germline, CDR1 is SGHAT and CDR2 is FQNNGV.

This clone has just a few counts. CDR3 loop: CASNGLAGVRGELFF. CDR3 nucleotides: TGTGCCAGCAATGGACTAGCGGGAGTTCGCGGGGAGCTGTTTTTT. This chain joins TRBV2 and TRBJ2-2, with 13 bases lining up with TRBD2. V was clipped by 7 bases and J by 7 bases; unmatched bases: 6. The CDR3 consists of 15 residues. Germline V gene lookup returns CDR1 SNHLY and CDR2 FYNNEI.

CDR3: CASSLVPGALSGNTIYF. The CDR3 DNA sequence: TGCGCCAGCAGCTTGGTACCAGGGGCCCTCTCTGGAAACACCATATATTTT. The chain joins TRBV5-1 to TRBJ1-3, with D maybe TRBD1 (6 bases). Germline loops: CDR1 SGHRS, CDR2 YFSETQ. The CDR3 is 17 amino acids. V lost 0 bases and J 0 bases, leaving 13 bases between the germline ends.

The rearrangement links TRBV6-5 to TRBJ2-7, with D possibly TRBD1 on 5 matching bases. The germline CDR1 and CDR2 sequences are MNHEY and SVGAGI. V gave up 5 bases and J gave up 3 bases, with 8 bases separating them. This CDR3 has 12 amino acids. Here the CDR3 reads CASSIGDYEQYF. Here the CDR3 DNA reads TGTGCCAGCAGTATAGGGGACTACGAGCAGTACTTC.

This chain uses TRBV4-1 with TRBJ1-6; D perhaps matches TRBD1 (6 bases). V lost 4 bases, J lost 10 bases, and 11 bases lay in between. CDR1 and CDR2 (germline): MGHRA, YSYEKL. The CDR3 has 13 residues. For the CDR3, the DNA is TGCGCCAGCAGCCTACGACAGGAATCACCCCTCCACTTT. Its protein product is CASSLRQESPLHF.

The rearrangement links TRBV3-1 (or the pseudogene TRBV3-2) to TRBJ1-5, with 7 bases identical to TRBD1. Unmatched junction bases numbered 7, after V lost 5 bases and J lost 6 bases. The CDR3 runs to 14 residues. Germline-derived CDR1 and CDR2 are LGHDT and YNNKEL (reference sequence). In DNA form, the CDR3 reads TGTGCCAGCAGCTTCTCAGGGGGAGGTCAGCCCCAGCATTTT. This codes for CASSFSGGGQPQHF.

J is TRBJ2-5 and V is TRBV6-2 or TRBV6-3; 10 bases match TRBD2. The CDR3 sequence is 15 residues long. V shed 2 bases, J shed 5 bases, and the junction held 5 bases outside the gene matches. CDR1 and CDR2 from the germline V gene are MNHEY and SVGEGT. CDR3 sequence (DNA): TGTGCCAGCAGTTACCTAGCGGGAGAGTGGGAGACCCAGTACTTC. It is translated as CASSYLAGEWETQYF.